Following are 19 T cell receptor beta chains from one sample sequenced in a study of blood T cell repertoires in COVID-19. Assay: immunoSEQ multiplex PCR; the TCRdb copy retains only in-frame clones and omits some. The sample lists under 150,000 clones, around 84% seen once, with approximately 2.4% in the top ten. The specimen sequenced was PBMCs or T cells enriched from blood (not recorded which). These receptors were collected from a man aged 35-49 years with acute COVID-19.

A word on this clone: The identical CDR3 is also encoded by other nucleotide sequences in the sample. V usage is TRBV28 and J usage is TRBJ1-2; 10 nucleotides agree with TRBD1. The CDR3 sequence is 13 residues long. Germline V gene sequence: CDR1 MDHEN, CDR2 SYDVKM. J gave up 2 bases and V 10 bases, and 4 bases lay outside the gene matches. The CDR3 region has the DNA TGTGCCACTATGGACAGGGGGAACTATGGCTACACCTTC. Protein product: CATMDRGNYGYTF.

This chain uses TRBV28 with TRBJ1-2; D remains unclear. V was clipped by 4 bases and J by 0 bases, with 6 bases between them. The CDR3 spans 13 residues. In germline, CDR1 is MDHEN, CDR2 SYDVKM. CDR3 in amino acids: CASSSYSNYGYTF. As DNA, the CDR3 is TGTGCCAGCAGTTCGTACTCTAACTATGGCTACACCTTC.

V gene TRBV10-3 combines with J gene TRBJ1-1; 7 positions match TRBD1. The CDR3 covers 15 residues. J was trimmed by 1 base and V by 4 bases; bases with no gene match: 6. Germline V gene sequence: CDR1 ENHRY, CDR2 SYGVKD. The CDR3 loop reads CAISGTGVWNTEAFF. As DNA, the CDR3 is TGTGCCATCAGTGGCACAGGGGTTTGGAACACTGAAGCTTTCTTT.

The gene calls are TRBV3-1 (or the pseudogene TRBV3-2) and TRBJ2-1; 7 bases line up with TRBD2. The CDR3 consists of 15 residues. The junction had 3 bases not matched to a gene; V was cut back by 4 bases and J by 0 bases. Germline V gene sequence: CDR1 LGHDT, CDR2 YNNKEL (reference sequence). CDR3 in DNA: TGTGCCAGCAGCCTTGGACTAGTCTCCTACAATGAGCAGTTCTTC. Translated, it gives CASSLGLVSYNEQFF.

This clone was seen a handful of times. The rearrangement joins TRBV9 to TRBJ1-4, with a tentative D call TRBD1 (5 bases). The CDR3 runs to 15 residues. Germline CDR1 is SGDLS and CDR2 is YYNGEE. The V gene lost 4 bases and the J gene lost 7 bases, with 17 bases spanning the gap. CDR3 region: CASSYYGQEGEKLFF. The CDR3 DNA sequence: TGTGCCAGCAGCTACTATGGACAAGAAGGTGAAAAACTGTTTTTT. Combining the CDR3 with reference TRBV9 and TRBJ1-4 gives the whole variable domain DSGVTQTPKHLITATGQRVTLRCSPRSGDLSVYWYQQSLDQGLQFLIQYYNGEERAKGNILERFSAQQFPDLHSELNLSSLELGDSALYFCASSYYGQEGEKLFFGSGTQLSVL.

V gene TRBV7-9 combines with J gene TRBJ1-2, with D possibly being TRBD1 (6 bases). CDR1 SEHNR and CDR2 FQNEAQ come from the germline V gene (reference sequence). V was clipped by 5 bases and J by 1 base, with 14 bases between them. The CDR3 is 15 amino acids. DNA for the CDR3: TGTGCCAGCAGCGCCTGGGACACTAATAACTATGGCTACACCTTC. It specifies CASSAWDTNNYGYTF.

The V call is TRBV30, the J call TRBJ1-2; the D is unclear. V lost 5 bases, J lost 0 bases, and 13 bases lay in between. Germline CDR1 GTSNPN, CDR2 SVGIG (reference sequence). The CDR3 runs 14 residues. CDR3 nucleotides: TGTGCCTGGTACGGAAAAGCGGCTAACTATGGCTACACCTTC. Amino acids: CAWYGKAANYGYTF.

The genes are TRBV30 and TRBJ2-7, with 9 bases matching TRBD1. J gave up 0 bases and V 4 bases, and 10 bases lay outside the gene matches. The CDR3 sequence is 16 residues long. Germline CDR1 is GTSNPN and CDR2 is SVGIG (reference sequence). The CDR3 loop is CAWKPWGDRASYEQYF. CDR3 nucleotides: TGTGCCTGGAAACCTTGGGGGGACAGGGCCTCCTACGAGCAGTACTTC.

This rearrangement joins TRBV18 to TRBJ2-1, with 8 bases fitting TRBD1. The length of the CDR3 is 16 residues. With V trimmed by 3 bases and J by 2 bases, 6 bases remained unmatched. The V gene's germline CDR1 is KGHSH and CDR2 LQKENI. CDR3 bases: TGTGCCAGCTCACCTCCCGGGACAGGCCCCTACAATGAGCAGTTCTTC. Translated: CASSPPGTGPYNEQFF.

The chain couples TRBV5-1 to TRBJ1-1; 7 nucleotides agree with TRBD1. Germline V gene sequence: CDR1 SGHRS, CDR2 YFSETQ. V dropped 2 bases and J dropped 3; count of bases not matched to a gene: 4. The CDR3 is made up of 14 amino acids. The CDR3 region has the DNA TGCGCCAGCAGCTTACAGGGGTCAGACACTGAAGCTTTCTTT. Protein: CASSLQGSDTEAFF.

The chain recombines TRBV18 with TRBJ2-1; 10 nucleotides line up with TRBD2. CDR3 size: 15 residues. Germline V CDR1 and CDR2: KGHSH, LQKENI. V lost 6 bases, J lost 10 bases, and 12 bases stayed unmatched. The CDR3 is CASSLPSGRLNEQFF. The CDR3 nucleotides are TGTGCCAGCTCCCTCCCTAGCGGGAGATTGAACGAGCAGTTCTTC.

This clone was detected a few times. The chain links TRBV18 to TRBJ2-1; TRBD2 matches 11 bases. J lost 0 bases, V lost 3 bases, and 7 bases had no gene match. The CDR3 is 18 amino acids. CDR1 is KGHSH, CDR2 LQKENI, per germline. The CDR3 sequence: CASSPYRLAGSSYNEQFF. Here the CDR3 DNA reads TGTGCCAGCTCACCGTACAGACTAGCGGGAAGCTCCTACAATGAGCAGTTCTTC.

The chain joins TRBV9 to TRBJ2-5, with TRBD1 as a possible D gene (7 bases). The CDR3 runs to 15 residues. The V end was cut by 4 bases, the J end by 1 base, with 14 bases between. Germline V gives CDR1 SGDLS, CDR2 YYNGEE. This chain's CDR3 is CASSSRGQLQETQYF. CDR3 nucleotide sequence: TGTGCCAGCAGCTCGCGGGGACAGCTCCAAGAGACCCAGTACTTC.

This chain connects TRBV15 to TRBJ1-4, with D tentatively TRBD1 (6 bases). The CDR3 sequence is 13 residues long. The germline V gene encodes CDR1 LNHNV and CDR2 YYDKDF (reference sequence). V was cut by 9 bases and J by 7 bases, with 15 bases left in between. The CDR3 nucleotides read TGTGCCACTCGGGTGGGGGCCCTTGAAAAACTGTTTTTT. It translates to CATRVGALEKLFF.

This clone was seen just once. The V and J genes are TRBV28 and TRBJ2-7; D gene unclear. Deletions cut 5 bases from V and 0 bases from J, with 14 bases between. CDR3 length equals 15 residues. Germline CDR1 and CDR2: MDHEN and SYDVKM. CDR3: CASSPSYTSSYEQYF. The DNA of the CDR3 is TGTGCCAGCAGTCCCTCTTACACAAGCTCCTACGAGCAGTACTTC.

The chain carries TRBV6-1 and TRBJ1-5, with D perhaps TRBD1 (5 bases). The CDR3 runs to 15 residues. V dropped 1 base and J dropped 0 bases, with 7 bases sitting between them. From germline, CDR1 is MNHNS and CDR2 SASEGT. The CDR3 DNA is TGTGCCAGCAGTGAAGAAGGACATAGCAATCAGCCCCAGCATTTT. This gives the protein CASSEEGHSNQPQHF.

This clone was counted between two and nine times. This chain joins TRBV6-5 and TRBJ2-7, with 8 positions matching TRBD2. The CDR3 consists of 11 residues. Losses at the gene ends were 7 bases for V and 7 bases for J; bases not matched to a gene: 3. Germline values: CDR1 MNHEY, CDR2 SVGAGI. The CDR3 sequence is CASIRGGEQYF. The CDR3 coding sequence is TGTGCCAGCATTCGGGGGGGGGAGCAGTACTTC.

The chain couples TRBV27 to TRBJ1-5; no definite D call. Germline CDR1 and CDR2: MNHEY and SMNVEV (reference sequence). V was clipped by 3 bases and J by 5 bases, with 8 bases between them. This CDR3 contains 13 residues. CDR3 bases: TGTGCCAGCAGTTTTCTAGAGTATCAGCCCCAGCATTTT. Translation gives CASSFLEYQPQHF.

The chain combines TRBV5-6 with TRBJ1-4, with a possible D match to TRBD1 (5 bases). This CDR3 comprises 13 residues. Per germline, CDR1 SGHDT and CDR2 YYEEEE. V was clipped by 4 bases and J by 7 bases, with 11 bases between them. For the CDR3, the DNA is TGTGCCAGCAGCGTGACCGGGGGTGAAAAACTGTTTTTT. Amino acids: CASSVTGGEKLFF. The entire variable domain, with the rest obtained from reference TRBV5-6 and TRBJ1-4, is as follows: DAGVTQSPTHLIKTRGQQVTLRCSPKSGHDTVSWYQQALGQGPQFIFQYYEEEERQRGNFPDRFSGHQFPNYSSELNVNALLLGDSALYLCASSVTGGEKLFFGSGTQLSVL.